This is a list of T cell receptor beta chains from one sample in a study of shared clonotypes between healthy human individuals. Assay: immunoSEQ multiplex PCR; the TCRdb copy retains only in-frame clones and omits some. This table has around 600,000 clones, approximately 95% appearing once. The specimen sequenced was naive CD8+ T cells sorted from blood. These receptors all come from a woman between 25 and 40 years old in good health. The CDR3 runs from the conserved cysteine through the conserved F or W. D genes are given only for firm matches. Clone size is stated in some rows and not others, as once, few, many or a class when expanded.

TRBJ2-7 | NA | NA | TRBV2 | CASSQGWGYEQYF | TGCGCCAGCAGCCAAGGATGGGGCTACGAGCAGTACTTC
TRBJ2-7 | NA | TRBD2 | TRBV5-1 | CASSLDPTSLEQYF | TGCGCCAGCAGCTTGGACCCGACTAGCTTGGAGCAGTACTTC
TRBJ2-1 | NA | NA | TRBV6-5 | CASSYTQAPNEQFF | TGTGCCAGCAGTTACACCCAGGCCCCCAATGAGCAGTTCTTC
TRBJ2-7 | NA | TRBD1 | TRBV5-1 | CASSWAGTGGYEQYF | TGCGCCAGCAGCTGGGCCGGGACAGGGGGCTACGAGCAGTACTTC
TRBJ1-5 | NA | TRBD1 | TRBV19 | CASSVRDRGNQPQHF | TGTGCCAGTAGTGTCCGCGACAGGGGTAATCAGCCCCAGCATTTT
TRBJ1-1 | NA | NA | TRBV19 | CASSVGRVEAFF | TGTGCCAGTAGTGTAGGACGGGTTGAAGCTTTCTTT
TRBJ2-7 | once | NA | TRBV4-1 | CASSQYPLYEQYF | TGCGCCAGCAGCCAGTACCCACTCTACGAGCAGTACTTC
TRBJ2-2 | NA | NA | TRBV6-1 | CASRSWMGELFF | TGTGCCAGCAGATCCTGGATGGGGGAGCTGTTTTTT
TRBJ2-7 | NA | NA | TRBV7-9 | CASSREGQSYEQYF | TGTGCCAGCAGTCGGGAGGGACAGTCCTACGAGCAGTACTTC
TRBJ2-7 | NA | TRBD1 | TRBV27 | CASSLAGGHEQYF | TGTGCCAGCAGTTTGGCAGGGGGCCACGAGCAGTACTTC
TRBJ1-1 | NA | TRBD1 | TRBV5-1 | CASSLTGVGTEAFF | TGCGCCAGCAGCTTGACAGGGGTCGGAACTGAAGCTTTCTTT
TRBJ2-7 | NA | NA | TRBV7-2 | CASSPSTEQYF | TGTGCCAGCAGCCCATCGACGGAGCAGTACTTC
TRBJ2-7 | NA | NA | TRBV25-1 | CATLGDNPSYEQYF | TGTGCCACCCTAGGGGACAACCCCTCCTACGAGCAGTACTTC
TRBJ2-7 | NA | TRBD1 | TRBV5-5 | CASSLDRTGHYEQYF | TGTGCCAGCAGCCTGGATCGGACAGGTCACTACGAGCAGTACTTC
TRBJ2-2 | few | TRBD2 | TRBV6-5 | CASRGLGGTGELFF | TGTGCCAGCAGAGGTCTCGGGGGGACCGGGGAGCTGTTTTTT
TRBJ2-7 | NA | TRBD1 | TRBV4-1 | CASSLRDRGDEQYF | TGCGCCAGCAGCCTCCGGGACAGGGGTGACGAGCAGTACTTC
TRBJ1-3 | NA | NA | TRBV19 | CASSRMKSSGNTIYF | TGTGCCAGTAGTCGGATGAAGAGCTCTGGAAACACCATATATTTT
TRBJ1-4 | NA | NA | TRBV5-8 | CASSLEQSFNEKLFF | TGTGCCAGCAGCCTGGAACAGTCCTTTAATGAAAAACTGTTTTTT
TRBJ2-5 | NA | NA | TRBV7-9 | CASSPPAVGYQETQYF | TGTGCCAGCAGCCCCCCGGCAGTCGGGTACCAAGAGACCCAGTACTTC
TRBJ2-7 | NA | TRBD1 | TRBV10-1 | CASSEETGGYEQYF | TGCGCCAGCAGTGAAGAGACAGGGGGCTACGAGCAGTACTTC
TRBJ1-1 | few | NA | TRBV30 | CAWNPSGNTEAFF | TGTGCCTGGAACCCCTCGGGGAACACTGAAGCTTTCTTT
TRBJ2-1 | NA | NA | TRBV19 | CASSMGSEQFF | TGTGCCAGTAGTATGGGTTCCGAACAGTTCTTC
TRBJ1-1 | once | TRBD1 | TRBV14 | CASSPGTGLEAFF | TGTGCCAGCAGCCCTGGGACAGGGCTGGAAGCTTTCTTT
TRBJ1-1 | NA | NA | TRBV2 | CASSDLAGLGTEAFF | TGTGCCAGCAGTGATCTGGCAGGGCTGGGCACTGAAGCTTTCTTT
TRBJ2-7 | once | NA | TRBV28 | CASTPGVAGFGSQPYEQYF | TGTGCCAGCACTCCTGGGGTTGCGGGGTTCGGGTCACAACCCTACGAGCAGTACTTC
TRBJ2-1 | NA | TRBD2 | TRBV28 | CASSLAGVNEQFF | TGTGCCAGCAGTCTAGCGGGAGTAAATGAGCAGTTCTTC
TRBJ2-7 | NA | TRBD1 | TRBV5-4 | CASSSPTGTGWEQYF | TGTGCCAGCAGCTCCCCAACCGGGACAGGGTGGGAGCAGTACTTC
TRBJ2-1 | NA | NA | TRBV27 | CASSLLRTGHEQFF | TGTGCCAGCAGTTTATTGCGGACCGGGCATGAGCAGTTCTTC
TRBJ1-2 | NA | NA | TRBV28 | CASSFGGRYGYTF | TGTGCCAGCAGTTTCGGTGGTCGATATGGCTACACCTTC
TRBJ2-7 | NA | NA | TRBV6-4 | CASSSQGSNEQYF | TGTGCCAGCAGTTCCCAGGGCTCCAACGAGCAGTACTTC
TRBJ2-7 | NA | TRBD2 | TRBV28 | CASSLSGRRYEQYF | TGTGCCAGCAGCCTCAGCGGGAGAAGGTACGAGCAGTACTTC
TRBJ1-5 | NA | TRBD1 | TRBV19 | CARPGQDLRGNQPQHF | TGTGCCAGGCCCGGACAGGACCTTCGGGGCAATCAGCCCCAGCATTTT
TRBJ1-6 | NA | TRBD1 | TRBV4-1 | CASSQETQRGTGSMALHF | TGCGCCAGCAGCCAAGAGACACAACGAGGGACAGGCAGTATGGCCCTCCACTTT
TRBJ2-1 | NA | TRBD2 | TRBV7-8 | CASSLSDSGRIWKFF | TGTGCCAGCAGCTTATCCGATAGCGGGAGGATCTGGAAGTTCTTC
TRBJ2-1 | NA | TRBD2 | TRBV4-1 | CASTSSGSLNEQFF | TGCGCCAGCACTTCTAGCGGGAGCCTGAATGAGCAGTTCTTC